This is a list of T cell receptor beta chains from one sample in a study of cytomegalovirus exposure and HLA in healthy donors. Produced via immunoSEQ multiplex PCR; TCRdb's table is partial and in-frame only. The data contain more than 85,000 clones, approximately 70% of them singletons. Sequencing was performed on PBMCs. The receptors come from a woman aged 50 to 65 in good health and CMV-seropositive. The CDR3 runs from the conserved cysteine through the conserved F or W. The D gene is left open where the match is weak. Size is stated for part of the rows, as once, few or many counts, or as a class when the clone is expanded.

size: few
D: -
J: TRBJ2-1
V: TRBV29-1
DNA: TGCAGCGTTGAAGGGAACGGGGATGAGCAGTTCTTC
CDR3: CSVEGNGDEQFF

size: -
D: TRBD1
J: TRBJ1-2
V: TRBV7-2
DNA: TGTGCCAGCAGCTTAAGAGGGGGCGATGGCTACACCTTC
CDR3: CASSLRGGDGYTF

size: -
D: TRBD2
J: TRBJ2-1
V: TRBV7-2
DNA: TGTGCCAGCAGAGAGCGGGGTTCCTACAATGAGCAGTTCTTC
CDR3: CASRERGSYNEQFF

size: -
D: -
J: TRBJ2-1
V: TRBV9
DNA: TGTGCCAGCAGCGTACGGGACATAAGCTACAATGAGCAGTTCTTC
CDR3: CASSVRDISYNEQFF

size: few
D: -
J: TRBJ2-3
V: TRBV18
DNA: TGTGCCAGCTCACCAAACGCGACAACAGATACGCAGTATTTT
CDR3: CASSPNATTDTQYF

size: -
D: TRBD1
J: TRBJ2-7
V: TRBV6-5
DNA: TGTGCCAGCAAAACGACAGGGACCTACGAGCAGTACTTC
CDR3: CASKTTGTYEQYF

size: -
D: -
J: TRBJ2-3
V: TRBV28
DNA: TGTGCCAGCAGTCCGACGGATGGGGGGACAGATACGCAGTATTTT
CDR3: CASSPTDGGTDTQYF

size: few
D: -
J: TRBJ2-1
V: TRBV5-4
DNA: TGTGCCAGCAGCATACTAACTAGCTCCTACAATGAGCAGTTCTTC
CDR3: CASSILTSSYNEQFF

size: few
D: TRBD2
J: TRBJ2-5
V: TRBV5-4
DNA: TGTGCCAGCAGCATTAGCGGGGAGACCCAGTACTTC
CDR3: CASSISGETQYF

size: -
D: -
J: TRBJ2-4
V: TRBV19
DNA: TGTGCCAGTAGTCCTCGGCAGGGGCTAGCCAAAAACATTCAGTACTTC
CDR3: CASSPRQGLAKNIQYF

size: -
D: -
J: TRBJ2-7
V: TRBV10-2
DNA: TGCGCCAGCAGCCCGACACCCAGCTCCTACGAGCAGTACTTC
CDR3: CASSPTPSSYEQYF

size: -
D: -
J: TRBJ2-1
V: TRBV15
DNA: TGTGCCACCACCAAGACTCCAGCACTAGGCGATGAGCAGTTCTTC
CDR3: CATTKTPALGDEQFF

size: many
D: TRBD2
J: TRBJ2-7
V: TRBV7-9
DNA: TGTGCCAGCAGCACGGGGGGGCGAAACTACGAGCAGTACTTC
CDR3: CASSTGGRNYEQYF

size: -
D: TRBD2
J: TRBJ2-3
V: TRBV6-5
DNA: TGTGCCAGTTGCCGGGACTACAACACAGATACGCAGTATTTT
CDR3: CASCRDYNTDTQYF

size: -
D: -
J: TRBJ1-5
V: TRBV4-2
DNA: TGTGCCAGCAGCCAAGATCAGGTTGGTTCAGGGCCCAATCAGCCCCAGCATTTT
CDR3: CASSQDQVGSGPNQPQHF

size: -
D: TRBD1
J: TRBJ1-1
V: TRBV2
DNA: TGTGCCAGCAGTATTCACAGGGGCACTGAAGCTTTCTTT
CDR3: CASSIHRGTEAFF

size: -
D: -
J: TRBJ1-2
V: TRBV19
DNA: TGTGCCAGTTCGGACAGTTTCTATGGCTACACCTTC
CDR3: CASSDSFYGYTF

size: -
D: TRBD1
J: TRBJ1-2
V: TRBV27
DNA: TGTGCCAGCAGCCAAACGGAGAGACAGGGTGGCTACACCTTC
CDR3: CASSQTERQGGYTF

size: -
D: TRBD1
J: TRBJ2-7
V: TRBV9
DNA: TGTGCCAGCAGCTCCTTAAGGGGGCTGAGGGAGCAGTACTTC
CDR3: CASSSLRGLREQYF

size: -
D: TRBD2
J: TRBJ2-3
V: TRBV9
DNA: TGTGCCAGCAGCGCCACCGGGACTAGCGGCCTATCCAGATGGGATACGCAGTATTTT
CDR3: CASSATGTSGLSRWDTQYF

size: -
D: TRBD1
J: TRBJ2-3
V: TRBV10-3
DNA: TGTGCCATCAGTGATGAAAGGACAGGGAAAGATACGCAGTATTTT
CDR3: CAISDERTGKDTQYF

size: -
D: -
J: TRBJ2-1
V: TRBV29-1
DNA: TGCAGCGCGAATCAGTACAATGAGCAGTTCTTC
CDR3: CSANQYNEQFF

size: -
D: -
J: TRBJ1-5
V: TRBV19
DNA: TGTGCCAGTAGGGGGGGTTCGAGCAATCAGCCCCAGCATTTT
CDR3: CASRGGSSNQPQHF

size: -
D: TRBD1
J: TRBJ2-7
V: TRBV19
DNA: TGTGCCAGTAGTCCACGACAGGGGGCCTACGAGCAGTACTTC
CDR3: CASSPRQGAYEQYF

size: -
D: -
J: TRBJ2-3
V: TRBV7-6
DNA: TGTGCCAGCAGCCCCGGGACAGATACGCAGTATTTT
CDR3: CASSPGTDTQYF

size: once
D: -
J: TRBJ1-1
V: TRBV21-1
DNA: TGTGCCAGCAGCAAAGTCAGAGACATTCGCCCTGAAGCTTTCTTT
CDR3: CASSKVRDIRPEAFF

size: few
D: TRBD1
J: TRBJ1-1
V: TRBV4-3
DNA: TGCGCCAGCAGCCAAGATTCAGGGGGGAACACTGAAGCTTTCTTT
CDR3: CASSQDSGGNTEAFF

size: -
D: -
J: TRBJ2-1
V: TRBV9
DNA: TGTGCCAGCAGCGTAGAGGGGGATGAGCAGTTCTTC
CDR3: CASSVEGDEQFF

size: -
D: -
J: TRBJ2-5
V: TRBV18
DNA: TGTGCCAGCTCACCAGTGGCTCAAGAGACCCAGTACTTC
CDR3: CASSPVAQETQYF

size: -
D: -
J: TRBJ2-1
V: TRBV27
DNA: TGTGCCAGCAGTTCAAACAATGAGCAGTTCTTC
CDR3: CASSSNNEQFF

size: -
D: TRBD1
J: TRBJ2-3
V: TRBV19
DNA: TGTGCCAGTAGCGAGACAGGGAAGGTAACAGATACGCAGTATTTT
CDR3: CASSETGKVTDTQYF

size: -
D: -
J: TRBJ1-1
V: TRBV2
DNA: TGTGCCAGCAATCCGATCATCAGGGGCCCGGCCGCTTTCTTT
CDR3: CASNPIIRGPAAFF

size: few
D: TRBD1
J: TRBJ2-1
V: TRBV11-2
DNA: TGTGCCAGCAGCAAAGCAGGGGGATCCTACAATGAGCAGTTCTTC
CDR3: CASSKAGGSYNEQFF

size: -
D: -
J: TRBJ1-4
V: TRBV7-9
DNA: TGTGCCAGCAGCCCCCCAGCCCCGGGTGAAAAACTGTTTTTT
CDR3: CASSPPAPGEKLFF

size: -
D: TRBD2
J: TRBJ2-7
V: TRBV7-3
DNA: TGTGCCAGCAGCCCGGGAGGGGGGATCTCCGAGCAGTACTTC
CDR3: CASSPGGGISEQYF

size: -
D: TRBD2
J: TRBJ2-3
V: TRBV10-1
DNA: TGCGCCAGCAGTGAAGAAGGTAGCGGGAGTACAGATACGCAGTATTTT
CDR3: CASSEEGSGSTDTQYF

size: -
D: -
J: TRBJ2-1
V: TRBV6-1
DNA: TGTGCCAGCAGGGCCCCTCGATACAATGAGCAGTTCTTC
CDR3: CASRAPRYNEQFF

size: -
D: -
J: TRBJ2-1
V: TRBV10-3
DNA: TGTGCCATCAGTGAACGGGGAGATGAGCAGTTCTTC
CDR3: CAISERGDEQFF

size: -
D: -
J: TRBJ1-1
V: TRBV28
DNA: TGTGCCAGCAGTTTAGGGGCTTCCGAGTGGAACACTGAAGCTTTCTTT
CDR3: CASSLGASEWNTEAFF

size: -
D: -
J: TRBJ2-5
V: TRBV14
DNA: TGTGCCAGCAGCTCCACAGGGGGGGGCCGTAAGACCCAGTACTTC
CDR3: CASSSTGGGRKTQYF

size: -
D: -
J: TRBJ2-1
V: TRBV14
DNA: TGTGCCAGCAGCCAAGAATCCTGGTTTAGCAGTGAGCAGTTCTTC
CDR3: CASSQESWFSSEQFF

size: -
D: -
J: TRBJ1-4
V: TRBV15
DNA: TGTGCCACCAGCAGAGATCTCACTCGGTTTAATGAAAAACTGTTTTTT
CDR3: CATSRDLTRFNEKLFF

size: -
D: -
J: TRBJ1-2
V: TRBV9
DNA: TGTGCCAGCAGCGCCTCAGGGGATGGCTACACCTTC
CDR3: CASSASGDGYTF

size: -
D: TRBD1
J: TRBJ2-7
V: TRBV27
DNA: TGTGCCAGCAGCCCGGACAGGGGGCTTGAGCAGTACTTC
CDR3: CASSPDRGLEQYF

size: -
D: -
J: TRBJ1-1
V: TRBV10-2
DNA: TGCGCCAGCAGTGAGTCGTCAGGGCGGGGTGGAGCTTTCTTT
CDR3: CASSESSGRGGAFF

size: -
D: TRBD1
J: TRBJ1-4
V: TRBV9
DNA: TGTGCCAGCAGCGGGACAGGGTTAGGTAATGAAAAACTGTTTTTT
CDR3: CASSGTGLGNEKLFF

size: few
D: -
J: TRBJ1-1
V: TRBV7-9
DNA: TGTGCCAGCAGCACCCTAGGCCACGGCGAAGCTTTCTTT
CDR3: CASSTLGHGEAFF

size: -
D: TRBD2
J: TRBJ2-5
V: TRBV2
DNA: TGTGCCAGCACCCCGGGACTAGCGGGAGAAGAGACCCAGTACTTC
CDR3: CASTPGLAGEETQYF

size: few
D: TRBD1
J: TRBJ1-2
V: TRBV28
DNA: TGTGCCAGCAGTTTAGCACAGGGGGCGGGGGGCTACACCTTC
CDR3: CASSLAQGAGGYTF

size: -
D: TRBD1
J: TRBJ1-4
V: TRBV9
DNA: TGTGCCAGCAGCCCAGGACAGGGTGGCGAAAAACTGTTTTTT
CDR3: CASSPGQGGEKLFF